The 12 T cell receptor beta chains presented below share a single source sample, sequenced in a study of shared clonotypes between healthy human individuals. TCRdb's copy holds only in-frame clones and misses some; the assay was immunoSEQ multiplex PCR. The sample contains under 2.5 million clones, about nine tenths of which appear only once. The sequenced material came from naive CD4+ T cells from PBMCs. Subset: CD45RA+ positively selected. The source is a man aged 18 to 29 in good health. Some clones in this sample may be carry-over from other donors' samples.

Concerning this clone: One end of the junction is discordant with germline, which a read error may explain. The V gene is TRBV20-1, the J gene TRBJ1-2, with 8 bases identical to TRBD1. Germline values: CDR1 DFQATT, CDR2 SNEGSKA (reference sequence). The CDR3 covers 11 residues. The CDR3 DNA is TGCAATGCTTGGACAGGGATAGACTACACCTTC. As protein: CNAWTGIDYTF.

Turning to this clone: At one end the junction does not follow the germline gene, possibly because of a read error. The chain uses TRBV18 and TRBJ2-1, with TRBD2 matching 8 bases. Germline V gene sequence: CDR1 KGHSH, CDR2 LQKENI. This CDR3 is 15 amino acids long. The CDR3 loop is CASSPLAANYNEQFF. For the CDR3, the DNA is TGTGCCAGCTCTCCACTAGCGGCTAACTACAATGAGCAGTTCTTC.

This sequence joins TRBV21-1 and TRBJ1-2; TRBD1 is taken as the D call from the table, unchecked against the DNA. TRBV21-1 is a pseudogene. CDR3 length: 14 residues. CDR3 amino acids: CASSNQGQEYGYTF. The DNA of the CDR3 is TGTGCCAGCAGCAACCAGGGACAGGAGTATGGCTACACCTTC.

The gene calls are TRBV15 and TRBJ2-1; no clear D gene. V lost 3 bases, J lost 3 bases, and 12 bases lay in between. CDR3 size: 15 residues. Germline V gene lookup returns CDR1 LNHNV and CDR2 YYDKDF (reference sequence). In nucleotides, the CDR3 is TGTGCCACCAGCAGCCCACAAACTGGCTACAATGAGCAGTTCTTC. Its translation: CATSSPQTGYNEQFF.

This clone was detected only once. The CDR3 region has the DNA TGTGCCAGTACAAGCGGGATAGGGCAGTTCTTC. As protein: CASTSGIGQFF. The chain recombines TRBV19 with TRBJ2-1, with 7 bases lining up with TRBD2. Germline CDR1 reads LNHDA; CDR2 reads SQIVND (reference sequence). The CDR3 sequence is 11 residues long. Trimming took 7 bases from V and 12 from J; bases not matched to a gene: 6.

The chain has TRBV5-8 and TRBJ1-4, with 7 bases matching TRBD1. J was trimmed by 4 bases and V by 5 bases; bases with no gene match: 11. This CDR3 spans 16 amino acids. CDR1 SGHTS and CDR2 YDEGEE come from the germline V gene. CDR3 residues: CASRNKPGQINEKLFF. CDR3 DNA: TGTGCCAGCAGAAACAAACCGGGACAGATTAATGAAAAACTGTTTTTT.

This chain links TRBV21-1 with TRBJ1-1. TRBV21-1 is designated a pseudogene. The CDR3 sequence is 16 residues long. The CDR3 region has the DNA TGTGCCAGCAGCAAAGCGGCAAGTGCGCCGAACACTGAAGCTTTCTTT. Translation: CASSKAASAPNTEAFF.

The chain carries TRBV7-3 and TRBJ1-2; weak D call: TRBD1 (6 bases). There are 16 residues in the CDR3. CDR1 is SGHTA, CDR2 FQGTGA, per germline. The V end lost 5 bases, the J end lost 5 bases, and 21 bases lay between the germline ends. The CDR3, as DNA: TGTGCCAGCAGCCCCGAAGGGCGGGGGCTCGGATATGGCTACACCTTC. Translated: CASSPEGRGLGYGYTF.

The chain links TRBV21-1 to TRBJ2-7; no DNA check was done on the table's D call, TRBD2. TRBV21-1 is classified as a pseudogene. This CDR3 has 14 residues. The CDR3 loop is CASRGLAGPYEQYF. Here the CDR3 DNA reads TGTGCCAGCCGGGGACTAGCGGGACCGTACGAGCAGTACTTC.

This chain connects TRBV5-5 to TRBJ2-7; D remains unclear. Trimming took off 0 bases at V and 2 bases at J, with 9 bases between the two ends. From germline, CDR1 is SGHKS and CDR2 YYEKEE (reference sequence). The CDR3 has 14 residues. The CDR3: CASSLVYDAYEQYF. The CDR3 coding sequence is TGTGCCAGCAGCTTGGTGTACGACGCCTACGAGCAGTACTTC.

This sequence joins TRBV6-5 and TRBJ2-4, with a possible D match to TRBD2 (6 bases). The V gene's germline CDR1 is MNHEY and CDR2 SVGAGI. The CDR3 is 16 amino acids. Trimming pared 3 bases from V and 0 bases from J, leaving 12 bases between. The CDR3 region has the DNA TGTGCCAGCAGTTATTCGGGACTGCTAGCCAAAAACATTCAGTACTTC. The encoded protein is CASSYSGLLAKNIQYF.

This chain connects TRBV28 to TRBJ2-3, with 8 bases lining up with TRBD2. The V gene's germline CDR1 is MDHEN and CDR2 SYDVKM. V trimming: 3 bases; J trimming: 5 bases; junction bases outside the gene matches: 10. This CDR3 is 16 amino acids long. The CDR3: CASSFPGAGGRDTQYF. CDR3 coding DNA: TGTGCCAGCAGTTTCCCCGGGGCGGGAGGTAGAGATACGCAGTATTTT.